This TCR beta chain originates from a study of blood T cell repertoires in COVID-19. Across the whole study: From the United States, Italy and Spain came samples of acute and convalescent COVID-19. PBMCs, B-cell-depleted T cells, or T cells provided the cDNA or gDNA that made up the material.

The ends were cut back, 4 bases at V and 10 bases at J, with 14 bases in the middle. This CDR3 spans 14 amino acids. Germline values: CDR1 LGHNA, CDR2 YNFKEQ. In the authors' methods: Reference gene primer amplification in the assay estimated nucleated cell counts. The method was immunoSEQ multiplex PCR; TCRdb's version includes in-frame clones alone and lacks a portion of them. V, J and clone size were drawn from that table, and D and trimming were deduced from the DNA. The table has 310,000 or so clones, around 87% seen once. The receptor's source is a woman aged 45 to 65 with active or convalescent COVID-19. The chain has TRBV4-2 and TRBJ1-6; a possible D gene is TRBD1 (6 bases). Sequenced sample: peripheral blood. The DNA of the CDR3 is TGTGCCAGCAGCCCGGGGGGGCAGAGATCACCCCTCCACTTT. Protein product: CASSPGGQRSPLHF.